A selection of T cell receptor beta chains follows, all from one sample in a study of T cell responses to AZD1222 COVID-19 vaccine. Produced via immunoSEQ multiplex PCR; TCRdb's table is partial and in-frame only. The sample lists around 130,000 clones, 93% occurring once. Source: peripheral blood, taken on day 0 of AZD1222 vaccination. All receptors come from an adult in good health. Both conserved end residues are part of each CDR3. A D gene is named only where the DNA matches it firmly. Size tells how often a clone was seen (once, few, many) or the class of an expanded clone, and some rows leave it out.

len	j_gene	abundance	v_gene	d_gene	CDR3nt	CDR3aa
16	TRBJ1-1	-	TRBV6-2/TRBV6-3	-	TGTGCCAGCAGTTACCACATCGGTCAGGGGAACACTGAAGCTTTCTTT	CASSYHIGQGNTEAFF
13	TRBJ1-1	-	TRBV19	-	TGTGCCAGTAGTATTTCAAGGGACACTGAAGCTTTCTTT	CASSISRDTEAFF
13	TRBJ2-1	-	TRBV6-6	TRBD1	TGTGCCAGCAGCAAGACAGGGAATAATGAGCAGTTCTTC	CASSKTGNNEQFF
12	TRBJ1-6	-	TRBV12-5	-	TGTGCTAGTGGTTTCACCGTTTCACCCCTCCACTTT	CASGFTVSPLHF
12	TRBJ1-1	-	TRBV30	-	TGTGCCTGGAGTGTACGTTTGGAGATGGCTTTCTTT	CAWSVRLEMAFF
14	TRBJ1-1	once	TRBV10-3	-	TGTGCCATCAGGGGGGGACATCGAAACACTGAAGCTTTCTTT	CAIRGGHRNTEAFF
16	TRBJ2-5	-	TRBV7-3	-	TGTGCCAGCAGCTTACAAGGGGGAGGGTTAGGAGAGACCCAGTACTTC	CASSLQGGGLGETQYF
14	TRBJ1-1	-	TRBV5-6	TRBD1	TGTGCCAGCAGCCCATGGACAGGGAACACTGAAGCTTTCTTT	CASSPWTGNTEAFF
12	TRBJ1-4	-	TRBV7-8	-	TGTGCCAGCAGCTTAGCTTATCAAAAACTGTTTTTT	CASSLAYQKLFF
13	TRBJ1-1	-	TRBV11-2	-	TGTGCCAGCACCAACGCGGGGAGAAGTGAAGCTTTCTTT	CASTNAGRSEAFF
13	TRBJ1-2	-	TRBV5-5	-	TGTGCCAGCAGTTCCCCGGGACGGCCTGGCTACACCTTC	CASSSPGRPGYTF
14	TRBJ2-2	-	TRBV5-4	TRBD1	TGTGCCAGCACCCAGGGGGTTCCCACCGGGGAGCTGTTTTTT	CASTQGVPTGELFF
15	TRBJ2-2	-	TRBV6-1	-	TGTGCCAGCAGTGAAGCGATCGCGAACACCGGGGAGCTGTTTTTT	CASSEAIANTGELFF
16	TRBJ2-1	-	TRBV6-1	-	TGTGCCAGCAGTGAGTTGGCAGGCTCAAGCTACAATGAGCAGTTCTTC	CASSELAGSSYNEQFF
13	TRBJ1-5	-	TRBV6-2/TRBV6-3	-	TGTGCCAGCAGCCCCGGTTGGGATCAGCCCCAGCATTTT	CASSPGWDQPQHF
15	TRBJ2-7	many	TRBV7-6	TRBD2	TGTGCCAGCAGCTTGATGAGGCGGGGGGGCAGCGAGCAGTACTTC	CASSLMRRGGSEQYF
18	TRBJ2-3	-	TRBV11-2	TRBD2	TGTGCCAGCAGCCCCGGCGGACTAGCGGGAGTCTACACAGATACGCAGTATTTT	CASSPGGLAGVYTDTQYF
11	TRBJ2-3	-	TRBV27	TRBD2	TGTGCCAGCAGTGGGGGGGGTACGCAGTATTTT	CASSGGGTQYF
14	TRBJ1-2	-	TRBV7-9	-	TGTGCCAGCAGCCTCGGAATCTGGGCAGAGGGCTACACCTTC	CASSLGIWAEGYTF
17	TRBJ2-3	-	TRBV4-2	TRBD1	TGTGCCAGCAGCGCAGGGGGGACAGGGGGCGTCGCAGATACGCAGTATTTT	CASSAGGTGGVADTQYF
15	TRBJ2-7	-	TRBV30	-	TGTGCCTGGAGTGCCGACCGCCAACCTCCTTACGAGCAGTACTTC	CAWSADRQPPYEQYF
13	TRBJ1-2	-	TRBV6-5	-	TGTGCCAGCAGGGAGACAGTTAACTATGGCTACACCTTC	CASRETVNYGYTF
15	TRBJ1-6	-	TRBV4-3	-	TGCGCCAGCAGCCGTTATATAACGGTGTATTCACCCCTCCACTTT	CASSRYITVYSPLHF
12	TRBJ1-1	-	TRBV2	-	TGTGCCAGCTCTTCTGTTGGACCTGAAGCTTTCTTT	CASSSVGPEAFF
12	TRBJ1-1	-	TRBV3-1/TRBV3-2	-	TGTGCCAGCAGCCTGGCGAACACTGAAGCTTTCTTT	CASSLANTEAFF
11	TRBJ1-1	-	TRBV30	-	TGTGCCGTATCTCTTAACACTGAAGCTTTCTTT	CAVSLNTEAFF
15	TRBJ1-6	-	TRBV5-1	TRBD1	TGCGCCAGCAGCCCCTGGACAGGGGAAGGTTCACCCCTCCACTTT	CASSPWTGEGSPLHF
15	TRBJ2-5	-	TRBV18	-	TGTGCCAGCTCACCCTCCCCGGGTTTTTGGGAGACCCAGTACTTC	CASSPSPGFWETQYF
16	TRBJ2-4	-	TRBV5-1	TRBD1	TGCGCCAGCAGCCTGGGACAGTCCTATCCACAAAACATTCAGTACTTC	CASSLGQSYPQNIQYF
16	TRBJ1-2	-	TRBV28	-	TGTGCCAGCAGCCCATGGGATGGAACGGGGACGGGTGGCTACACCTTC	CASSPWDGTGTGGYTF
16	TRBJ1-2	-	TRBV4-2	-	TGTGCCAGCAGCCAAGAGGGGCAGGTACCTAACTATGGCTACACCTTC	CASSQEGQVPNYGYTF
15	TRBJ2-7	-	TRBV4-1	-	TGCGCCAGCAGCCAAGCCTACGGGGGTCTCGTGGAGCAGTACTTC	CASSQAYGGLVEQYF
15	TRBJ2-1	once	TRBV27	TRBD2	TGTGCCAGCAGTTTTCAAGCGGGGGGGCTCAATGAGCAGTTCTTC	CASSFQAGGLNEQFF
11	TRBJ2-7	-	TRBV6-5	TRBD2	TGTGCCAGCACCTCGGGAGGGGCCCAGTACTTC	CASTSGGAQYF
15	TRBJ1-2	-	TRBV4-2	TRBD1	TGTGCCAGCAGCCAGGGCGACAGGGAGTTCGATGGCTACACCTTC	CASSQGDREFDGYTF
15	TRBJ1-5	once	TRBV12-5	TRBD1	TGTGCTAGTGGTGGGATCGGGACAGGGCGTCAGCCCCAGCATTTT	CASGGIGTGRQPQHF
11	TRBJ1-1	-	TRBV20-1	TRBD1	TGCAGAGGTACAGGGGGCACTGAAGCTTTCTTT	CRGTGGTEAFF
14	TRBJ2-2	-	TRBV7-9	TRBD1	TGTGCCACCGGGACAGGGGTCAACACCGGGGAGCTGTTTTTT	CATGTGVNTGELFF
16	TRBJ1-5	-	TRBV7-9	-	TGTGCCAGCAGCTTAGCGCTCGGTGAGGGAGCGCAGCCCCAGCATTTT	CASSLALGEGAQPQHF
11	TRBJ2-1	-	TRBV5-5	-	TGTGCCAGCAGCCCGTACAATGAGCAGTTCTTC	CASSPYNEQFF
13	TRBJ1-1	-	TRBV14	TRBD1	TGTGCCAGCAGCCAAAACAGGGGTACTGAAGCTTTCTTT	CASSQNRGTEAFF
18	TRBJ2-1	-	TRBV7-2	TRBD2	TGTGCCAGCAGTCACAAGCGGGCGTACGCGACTAGCGGCAATGAGCAGTTCTTC	CASSHKRAYATSGNEQFF
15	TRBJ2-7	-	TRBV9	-	TGTGCCAGCAGCGTTGTCCCTGAGGCCCCCTACGAGCAGTACTTC	CASSVVPEAPYEQYF
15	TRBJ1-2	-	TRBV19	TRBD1	TGTGCCAGTAGTAACGGAGGACAGGCTAGCTATGGCTACACCTTC	CASSNGGQASYGYTF
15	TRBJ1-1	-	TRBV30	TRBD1	TGTGCCTGGAGTTTAAACAGGGGGCGAGGGACTGAAGCTTTCTTT	CAWSLNRGRGTEAFF
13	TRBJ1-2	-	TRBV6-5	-	TGTGCCAGCAGTTACGGGCTCTCCTATGGCTACACCTTC	CASSYGLSYGYTF
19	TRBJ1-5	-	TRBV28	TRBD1	TGTGCCAGCAGTTTTGGGCCTCTTAGGACAGGGGGATTGGGTCAGCCCCAGCATTTT	CASSFGPLRTGGLGQPQHF